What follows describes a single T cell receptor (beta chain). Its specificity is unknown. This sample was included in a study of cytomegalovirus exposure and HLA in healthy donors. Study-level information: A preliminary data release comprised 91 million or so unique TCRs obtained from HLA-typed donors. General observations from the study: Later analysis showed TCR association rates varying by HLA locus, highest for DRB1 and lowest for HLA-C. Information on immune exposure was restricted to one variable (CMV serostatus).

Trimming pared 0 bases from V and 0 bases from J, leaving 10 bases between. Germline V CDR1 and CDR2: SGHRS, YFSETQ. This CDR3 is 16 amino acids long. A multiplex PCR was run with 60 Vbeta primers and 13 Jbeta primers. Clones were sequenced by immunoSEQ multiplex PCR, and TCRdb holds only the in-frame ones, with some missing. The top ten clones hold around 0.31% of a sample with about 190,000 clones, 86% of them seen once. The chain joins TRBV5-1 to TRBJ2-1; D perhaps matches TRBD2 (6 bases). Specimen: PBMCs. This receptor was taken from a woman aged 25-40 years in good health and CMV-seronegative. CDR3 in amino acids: CASSLVRDSSYNEQFF. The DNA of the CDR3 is TGCGCCAGCAGCTTGGTGCGGGATAGCTCCTACAATGAGCAGTTCTTC. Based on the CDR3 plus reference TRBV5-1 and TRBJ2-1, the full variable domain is KAGVTQTPRYLIKTRGQQVTLSCSPISGHRSVSWYQQTPGQGLQFLFEYFSETQRNKGNFPGRFSGRQFSNSRSEMNVSTLELGDSALYLCASSLVRDSSYNEQFFGPGTRLTVL.